This T cell receptor (beta chain) was recorded in a study of T cell responses to AZD1222 COVID-19 vaccine. V was trimmed by 0 bases and J by 6 bases, leaving 6 bases between them. CDR1 and CDR2 from the germline V gene are LGHNA and YSLEER. This CDR3 is 13 amino acids long. This clone has just one count. The antigen is unknown. Study results and caveats: Breadth and depth of Spike-specific TCRs rose after two AZD1222 doses. Targets within unmutated variant regions were reportedly found for nearly half of spike-specific TCRs.

The method was immunoSEQ multiplex PCR; TCRdb's version includes in-frame clones alone and lacks a portion of them. The table has around 72,000 clones, around four fifths seen once. Sequenced material: peripheral blood, taken on day 0 of AZD1222 vaccination. The chain joins TRBV4-3 to TRBJ2-1; D not certain. The sequence came from an adult in good health. Here the CDR3 reads CASSQEQANEQFF. The DNA of the CDR3 is TGCGCCAGCAGCCAAGAGCAAGCCAATGAGCAGTTCTTC.